The 16 T cell receptor beta chains below come from one sample, sequenced in a study of T cell clones after liver transplantation. Measured with immunoSEQ multiplex PCR; TCRdb has only the in-frame clones, and not every one. This sample has approximately 25,000 clones, with 69% found just once. The starting material was CD4+ T cells from blood, obtained before liver transplant. The receptors shown here come from a human donor who received a liver transplant.

The chain carries TRBV13 and TRBJ1-6, with 8 positions matching TRBD1. The CDR3 contains 16 residues. Germline lookup yields CDR1 PRHDT and CDR2 FYEKMQ (reference sequence). V lost 5 bases to trimming and J lost 9 bases; unmatched junction nucleotides: 12. DNA for the CDR3: TGTGCCAGCAGCCTTTCCAGGGGGCAGGGGAGTTCACCCCTCCACTTT. Translation: CASSLSRGQGSSPLHF.

This chain uses TRBV27 with TRBJ2-7; D may be TRBD1 (5 bases). This CDR3 contains 13 residues. Looked up from germline, CDR1 is MNHEY and CDR2 is SMNVEV (reference sequence). Trimming removed 4 bases from V and 3 bases from J, with 10 bases in between. CDR3 nucleotides: TGTGCCAGCAGTTACCAGGGCCACTACGAGCAGTACGTC. Residues: CASSYQGHYEQYV.

The rearrangement links TRBV6-5 to TRBJ2-7; 12 bases agree with TRBD2. V shed 6 bases, J shed 5 bases, and the junction held 8 bases outside the gene matches. The length of the CDR3 is 15 residues. CDR1 and CDR2 from the germline V gene are MNHEY and SVGAGI. CDR3 nucleotide sequence: TGTGCCAGCAGCCCTAGCGGGGGGGCGTATGACGAGCAGTACTTC. Translation: CASSPSGGAYDEQYF.

CDR3 sequence: CASSLAGSGGDQETQYF. DNA for the CDR3: TGTGCCAGCAGCTTGGCCGGGTCGGGAGGAGACCAAGAGACCCAGTACTTC. The chain is built from TRBV5-4 and TRBJ2-5, with TRBD2 matching 7 bases. The germline V gene has CDR1 SGHNT and CDR2 YYREEE (reference sequence). This CDR3 is 17 amino acids long. J was trimmed by 0 bases and V by 0 bases; bases with no gene match: 8.

A note on this clone: Different DNA sequences within this sample yield the same CDR3. The chain recombines TRBV5-1 with TRBJ1-1, with D unclear. Germline CDR1 is SGHRS and CDR2 is YFSETQ. There are 13 residues in the CDR3. Deletions cut 0 bases from V and 1 base from J, with 4 bases between. The DNA for the CDR3 is TGCGCCAGCAGCTTGGACAGGAACACTGAAGCTTTCTTT. This translates into CASSLDRNTEAFF. Drawing the rest from reference TRBV5-1 and TRBJ1-1, the complete variable domain is KAGVTQTPRYLIKTRGQQVTLSCSPISGHRSVSWYQQTPGQGLQFLFEYFSETQRNKGNFPGRFSGRQFSNSRSEMNVSTLELGDSALYLCASSLDRNTEAFFGQGTRLTVV.

The chain links TRBV7-2 to TRBJ2-4; D ambiguous. This CDR3 contains 11 residues. V was pared by 4 bases and J by 8 bases, with 6 bases between. Germline V gives CDR1 SGHTA, CDR2 FQGNSA. The CDR3 DNA reads as TGTGCCAGCAGCTCCCGGGACATTCAGTACTTC. Translating gives CASSSRDIQYF.

The CDR3 is CASSPRALGETQYF. The CDR3 nucleotides read TGTGCCAGCAGCCCTCGGGCCCTGGGAGAGACCCAGTACTTC. V usage is TRBV7-8 and J usage is TRBJ2-5; D gene unclear. Germline V gene sequence: CDR1 SGHVS, CDR2 FQNEAQ. V gave up 5 bases and J gave up 4 bases, with 14 bases separating them. This CDR3 is built from 14 residues.

This clone was picked up a small number of times. V is TRBV5-4 and J is TRBJ2-3; possibly TRBD1 for D (5 bases). In germline, CDR1 is SGHNT, CDR2 YYREEE (reference sequence). The ends were cut back, 4 bases at V and 0 bases at J, with 9 bases in the middle. The CDR3 runs to 14 residues. CDR3 bases: TGTGCCAGCAGCACCCAGGGTAGCACAGATACGCAGTATTTT. Translation gives CASSTQGSTDTQYF.

This chain connects TRBV18 to TRBJ1-1; D is possibly TRBD1 (6 bases). The V end was cut by 5 bases, the J end by 3 bases, with 10 bases between. Germline V gives CDR1 KGHSH, CDR2 LQKENI. There are 13 residues in the CDR3. In DNA, the CDR3 is TGTGCCAGCTCAATTTCAGGGGACACTGAAGCTTTCTTT. It yields the protein CASSISGDTEAFF.

This chain links TRBV6-1 with TRBJ2-1; 8 bases line up with TRBD1. The CDR3 covers 14 residues. Germline CDR1 and CDR2: MNHNS and SASEGT. J lost 9 bases, V lost 4 bases, and 8 bases had no gene match. The CDR3 nucleotides read TGTGCCAGCAGTGTTTCCGACAGGGGAGGTGAGCAGTTCTTC. Translating it yields CASSVSDRGGEQFF.

CDR3 bases: TGTGCCAGTAGCCCACCCCGGCGAGGGGGCGCGGAGACCCAGTACTTC. Protein sequence: CASSPPRRGGAETQYF. The gene calls are TRBV19 and TRBJ2-5; TRBD1 aligns across 7 bases. Trimming took 6 bases from V and 5 from J; bases not matched to a gene: 15. Looked up from germline, CDR1 is LNHDA and CDR2 is SQIVND (reference sequence). This CDR3 comprises 16 residues.

The CDR3 DNA sequence: TGTGCCAGTAGTCCGCGGACAGGGATGGTAGGCTATGGCTACACCTTC. Protein product: CASSPRTGMVGYGYTF. This rearrangement joins TRBV19 to TRBJ1-2, with 8 nucleotides matching TRBD1. The J segment lost 4 bases and the V segment lost 5 bases, leaving 12 bases of the junction unmatched. The CDR3 has 16 amino acids. CDR1 is LNHDA and CDR2 is SQIVND in the germline V gene (reference sequence).

The rearrangement uses TRBV28 and TRBJ2-1, with 10 bases aligning to TRBD2. The ends lost 7 bases at V and 2 bases at J; junction bases unmatched: 5. Germline CDR1 reads MDHEN; CDR2 reads SYDVKM. The CDR3 length is 15 residues. DNA for the CDR3: TGTGCCAGCACCAAGAGCGGGGGGGCCTACAATGAGCAGTTCTTC. The encoded protein is CASTKSGGAYNEQFF.

The chain is built from TRBV5-1 and TRBJ1-1, with unresolved D. CDR3 size: 15 residues. The V gene lost 1 base and the J gene lost 1 base, with 11 bases spanning the gap. Germline values: CDR1 SGHRS, CDR2 YFSETQ. Here the CDR3 DNA reads TGCGCCAGCAGCTTGTCGGGAGGGAGGAACACTGAAGCTTTCTTT. Translated: CASSLSGGRNTEAFF. Full variable domain (outside the CDR3, taken from reference TRBV5-1 and TRBJ1-1): KAGVTQTPRYLIKTRGQQVTLSCSPISGHRSVSWYQQTPGQGLQFLFEYFSETQRNKGNFPGRFSGRQFSNSRSEMNVSTLELGDSALYLCASSLSGGRNTEAFFGQGTRLTVV.

The rearrangement uses TRBV19 and TRBJ2-3; D is unresolved. V lost 2 bases and J 0 bases, leaving 18 bases between the germline ends. The CDR3 is 18 residues long. The germline V gene has CDR1 LNHDA and CDR2 SQIVND (reference sequence). The CDR3 DNA sequence: TGTGCCAGTAGTATAAGTACGACGCGACGATCTAGCACAGATACGCAGTATTTT. Encoded protein: CASSISTTRRSSTDTQYF.

The gene calls are TRBV2 and TRBJ2-7, with D uncertain. V lost 4 bases, J lost 4 bases, and 11 bases lay in between. There are 13 residues in the CDR3. Germline CDR1 reads SNHLY; CDR2 reads FYNNEI. For the CDR3, the DNA is TGTGCCAGCAGTGCCTCGGGCCTGTACGAGCAGTACTTC. Translating gives CASSASGLYEQYF. Supplemented by reference TRBV2 and TRBJ2-7, the full variable domain reads EPEVTQTPSHQVTQMGQEVILRCVPISNHLYFYWYRQILGQKVEFLVSFYNNEISEKSEIFDDQFSVERPDGSNFTLKIRSTKLEDSAMYFCASSASGLYEQYFGPGTRLTVT.